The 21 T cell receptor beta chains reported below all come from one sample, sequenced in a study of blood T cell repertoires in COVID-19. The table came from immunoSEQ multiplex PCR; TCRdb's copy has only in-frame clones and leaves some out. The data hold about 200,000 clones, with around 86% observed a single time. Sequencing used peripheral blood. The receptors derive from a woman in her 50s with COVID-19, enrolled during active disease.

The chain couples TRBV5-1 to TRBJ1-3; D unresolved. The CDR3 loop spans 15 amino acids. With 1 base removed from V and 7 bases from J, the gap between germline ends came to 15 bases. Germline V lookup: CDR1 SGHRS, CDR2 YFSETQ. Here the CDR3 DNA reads TGCGCCAGCAGCTTGAGCCCCGGAGGTAGTAACACCATATATTTT. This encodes CASSLSPGGSNTIYF.

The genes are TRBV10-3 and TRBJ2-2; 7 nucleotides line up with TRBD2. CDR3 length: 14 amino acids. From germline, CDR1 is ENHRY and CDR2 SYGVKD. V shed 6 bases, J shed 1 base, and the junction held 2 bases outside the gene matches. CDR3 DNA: TGTGCCATCAGGGGCGGGGGGAACACCGGGGAGCTGTTTTTT. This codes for CAIRGGGNTGELFF.

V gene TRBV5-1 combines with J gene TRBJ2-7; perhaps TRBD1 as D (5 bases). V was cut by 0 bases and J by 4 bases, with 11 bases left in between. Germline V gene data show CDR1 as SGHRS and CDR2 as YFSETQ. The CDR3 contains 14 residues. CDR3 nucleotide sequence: TGCGCCAGCAGCTTGGATGGGCAGGGATACGAGCAGTACGTC. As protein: CASSLDGQGYEQYV.

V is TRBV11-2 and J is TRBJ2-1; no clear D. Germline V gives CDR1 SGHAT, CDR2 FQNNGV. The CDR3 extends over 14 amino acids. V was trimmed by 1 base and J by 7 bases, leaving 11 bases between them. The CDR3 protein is CASSLALPGNEQFF. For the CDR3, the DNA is TGTGCCAGCAGCTTAGCCTTGCCAGGAAATGAGCAGTTCTTC.

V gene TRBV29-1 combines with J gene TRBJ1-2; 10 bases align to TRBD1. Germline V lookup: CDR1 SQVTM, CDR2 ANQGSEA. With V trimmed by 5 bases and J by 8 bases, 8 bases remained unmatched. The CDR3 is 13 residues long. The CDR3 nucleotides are TGCAGCGTTTTAACCGGGACAGGGGTCGGCTACACCTTC. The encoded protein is CSVLTGTGVGYTF.

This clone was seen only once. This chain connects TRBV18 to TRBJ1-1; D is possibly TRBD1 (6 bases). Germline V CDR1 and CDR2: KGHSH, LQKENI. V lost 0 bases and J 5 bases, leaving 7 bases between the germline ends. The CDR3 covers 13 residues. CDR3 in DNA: TGTGCCAGCTCACCACCAAGGGGGACTGAAGCTTTCTTT. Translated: CASSPPRGTEAFF.

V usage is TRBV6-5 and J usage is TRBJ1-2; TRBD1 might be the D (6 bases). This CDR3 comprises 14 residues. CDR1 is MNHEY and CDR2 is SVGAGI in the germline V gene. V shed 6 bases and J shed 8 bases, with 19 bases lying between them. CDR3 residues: CASRNPGEVRGYTF. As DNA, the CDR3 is TGTGCCAGCAGAAATCCAGGGGAAGTACGCGGCTACACCTTC.

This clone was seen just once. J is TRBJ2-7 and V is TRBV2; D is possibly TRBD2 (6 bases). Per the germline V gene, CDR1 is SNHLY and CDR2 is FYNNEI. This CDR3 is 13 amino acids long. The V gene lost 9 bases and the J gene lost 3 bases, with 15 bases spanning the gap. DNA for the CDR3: TGTGCCAGAGGGAGAGAGGGACTCTACGAGCAGTACTTC. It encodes CARGREGLYEQYF.

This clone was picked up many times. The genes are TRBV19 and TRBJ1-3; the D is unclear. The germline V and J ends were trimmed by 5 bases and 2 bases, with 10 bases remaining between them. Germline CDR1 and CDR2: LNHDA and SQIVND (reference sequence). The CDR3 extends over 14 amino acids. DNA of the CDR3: TGTGCCAGTAGTCCCCAAACAGCTGGAAACACCATATATTTT. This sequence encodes CASSPQTAGNTIYF.

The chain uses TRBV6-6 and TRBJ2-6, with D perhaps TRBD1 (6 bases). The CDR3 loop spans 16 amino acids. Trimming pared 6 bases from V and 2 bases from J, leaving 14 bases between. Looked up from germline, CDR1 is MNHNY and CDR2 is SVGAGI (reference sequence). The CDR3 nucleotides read TGTGCCAGCAGCTCCAGACAGGTGACTGGGGCCAACGTCCTGACTTTC. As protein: CASSSRQVTGANVLTF.

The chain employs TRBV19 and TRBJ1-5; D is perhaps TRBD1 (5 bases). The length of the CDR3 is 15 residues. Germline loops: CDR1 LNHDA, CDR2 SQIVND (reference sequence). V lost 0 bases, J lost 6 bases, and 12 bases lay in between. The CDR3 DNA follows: TGTGCCAGTAGTATAGATCCGGGGAGGGGTCAGCCCCAGCATTTT. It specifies CASSIDPGRGQPQHF.

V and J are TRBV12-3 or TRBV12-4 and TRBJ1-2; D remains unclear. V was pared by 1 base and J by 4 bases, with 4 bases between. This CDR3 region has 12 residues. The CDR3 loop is CASSLVGYGYTF. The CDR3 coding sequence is TGTGCCAGCAGTTTAGTCGGCTATGGCTACACCTTC.

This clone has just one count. CDR3 DNA sequence: TGTGCCACCAGCAGAGGGAGGACTAGCGGGGAAGAGACCCAGTACTTC. This translates into CATSRGRTSGEETQYF. The V and J genes are TRBV15 and TRBJ2-5; 12 bases map to TRBD2. Germline V gives CDR1 LNHNV, CDR2 YYDKDF (reference sequence). J gave up 3 bases and V 1 base, and 3 bases lay outside the gene matches. This CDR3 is 16 amino acids long.

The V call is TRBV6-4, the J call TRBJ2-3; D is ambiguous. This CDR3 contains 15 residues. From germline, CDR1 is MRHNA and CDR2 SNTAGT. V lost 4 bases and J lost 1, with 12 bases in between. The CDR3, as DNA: TGTGCCAGCAGTGCTAATTTCTTGGGCACAGATACGCAGTATTTT. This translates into CASSANFLGTDTQYF.

The CDR3 protein is CASGLVRLLAGDDYNEQFF. CDR3 sequence (DNA): TGTGCTAGTGGTTTGGTACGACTTCTAGCGGGGGATGACTACAATGAGCAGTTCTTC. The chain joins TRBV12-5 to TRBJ2-1, with TRBD2 matching over 10 bases. The trim removed 0 bases at V and 3 bases at J, leaving 11 bases unmatched. CDR1 LGHNT and CDR2 FRNRAP come from the germline V gene. The CDR3 loop spans 19 amino acids.

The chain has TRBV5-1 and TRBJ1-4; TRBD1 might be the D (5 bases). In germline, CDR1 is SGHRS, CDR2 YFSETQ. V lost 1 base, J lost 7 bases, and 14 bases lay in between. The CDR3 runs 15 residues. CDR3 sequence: CASSLLGGSGEKLFF. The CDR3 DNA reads TGCGCCAGCAGCTTGCTCGGGGGGAGTGGTGAAAAACTGTTTTTT. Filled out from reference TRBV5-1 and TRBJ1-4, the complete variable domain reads KAGVTQTPRYLIKTRGQQVTLSCSPISGHRSVSWYQQTPGQGLQFLFEYFSETQRNKGNFPGRFSGRQFSNSRSEMNVSTLELGDSALYLCASSLLGGSGEKLFFGSGTQLSVL.

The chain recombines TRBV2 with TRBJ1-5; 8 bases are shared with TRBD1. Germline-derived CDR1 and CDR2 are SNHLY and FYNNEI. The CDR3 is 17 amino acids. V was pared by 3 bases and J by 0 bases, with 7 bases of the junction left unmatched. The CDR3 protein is CASSEHRGVYSNQPQHF. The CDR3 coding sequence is TGTGCCAGCAGTGAGCACAGGGGGGTTTATAGCAATCAGCCCCAGCATTTT.

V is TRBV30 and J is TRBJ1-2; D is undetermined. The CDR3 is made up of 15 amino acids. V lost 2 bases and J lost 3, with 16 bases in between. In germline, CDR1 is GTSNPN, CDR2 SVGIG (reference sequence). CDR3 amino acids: CAWSPLVWEDYGYTF. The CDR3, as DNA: TGTGCCTGGAGTCCTCTGGTTTGGGAGGACTATGGCTACACCTTC. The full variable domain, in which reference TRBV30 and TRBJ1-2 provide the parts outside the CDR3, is SQTIHQWPATLVQPVGSPLSLECTVEGTSNPNLYWYRQAAGRGLQLLFYSVGIGQISSEVPQNLSASRPQDRQFILSSKKLLLSDSGFYLCAWSPLVWEDYGYTFGSGTRLTVV.

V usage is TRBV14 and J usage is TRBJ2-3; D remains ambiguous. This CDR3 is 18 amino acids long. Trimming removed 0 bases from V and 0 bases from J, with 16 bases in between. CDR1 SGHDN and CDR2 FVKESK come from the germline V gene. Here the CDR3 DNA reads TGTGCCAGCAGCCAAGATGGAGAGCGTATAGCTAGCACAGATACGCAGTATTTT. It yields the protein CASSQDGERIASTDTQYF.

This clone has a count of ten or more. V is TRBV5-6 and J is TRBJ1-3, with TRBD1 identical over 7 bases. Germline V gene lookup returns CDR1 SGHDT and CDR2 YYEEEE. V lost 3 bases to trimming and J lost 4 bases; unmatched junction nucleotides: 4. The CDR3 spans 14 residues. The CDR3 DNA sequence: TGTGCCAGCAGCTCCCCGACAGGGGGAAACACCATATATTTT. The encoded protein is CASSSPTGGNTIYF.

The CDR3 DNA is TGTGCCAGCAGTTCCGGACAGGGGAACACTGAAGCTTTCTTT. Protein sequence: CASSSGQGNTEAFF. This chain links TRBV27 with TRBJ1-1; 8 bases are shared with TRBD1. The CDR3 extends over 14 amino acids. Germline lookup yields CDR1 MNHEY and CDR2 SMNVEV (reference sequence). The V segment lost 4 bases and the J segment 1 base; nucleotides outside the gene matches: 2.